These T cell receptor beta chains were read from a single sample in a study of blood T cell repertoires in COVID-19. The method was immunoSEQ multiplex PCR; TCRdb's version includes in-frame clones alone and lacks a portion of them. The repertoire holds tens of thousands of clones, with 76% as singletons. The sequenced material came from peripheral blood. These receptors were taken from a man aged 50-60 years with active or convalescent COVID-19. Each CDR3 is given with its conserved first and last residue. Where a row states a size, it is once, few, many or the class of an expanded clone; other rows omit it.

cdr3_aa: CASSSGQGVTEAFF
clone_size: .
v_call: TRBV5-1
j_call: TRBJ1-1

cdr3_aa: CASSRGESSYNEQFF
clone_size: once
v_call: TRBV5-1
j_call: TRBJ2-1

cdr3_aa: CASSQDRPDTQYF
clone_size: .
v_call: TRBV14
j_call: TRBJ2-3

cdr3_aa: CASRLLGSGASGNTIYF
clone_size: .
v_call: TRBV5-8
j_call: TRBJ1-3

cdr3_aa: CAISELASGTYEQYF
clone_size: .
v_call: TRBV10-3
j_call: TRBJ2-7

cdr3_aa: CASSSRGASTDTQYF
clone_size: .
v_call: TRBV5-1
j_call: TRBJ2-3

cdr3_aa: CASSARDSSSYEQYF
clone_size: few
v_call: TRBV19
j_call: TRBJ2-7

cdr3_aa: CASRNREESYGYTF
clone_size: once
v_call: TRBV6-5
j_call: TRBJ1-2

cdr3_aa: CASSEVLSSYNEQFF
clone_size: .
v_call: TRBV2
j_call: TRBJ2-1

cdr3_aa: CASSLDPPQGTQYF
clone_size: .
v_call: TRBV5-1
j_call: TRBJ2-5

cdr3_aa: CASSMMLAGAPNEQFF
clone_size: few
v_call: TRBV19
j_call: TRBJ2-1

cdr3_aa: CSVDLQGVGGYTF
clone_size: few
v_call: TRBV29-1
j_call: TRBJ1-2

cdr3_aa: CASSQATGNTYEQYF
clone_size: .
v_call: TRBV4-1
j_call: TRBJ2-7

cdr3_aa: CASSLGGGSTEAFF
clone_size: .
v_call: TRBV11-2
j_call: TRBJ1-1

cdr3_aa: CASSSGGTSGQSNEQFF
clone_size: few
v_call: TRBV5-1
j_call: TRBJ2-1

cdr3_aa: CASTRAGALTDTQYF
clone_size: .
v_call: TRBV6-6
j_call: TRBJ2-3

cdr3_aa: CAWNSGPGTQYF
clone_size: .
v_call: TRBV30
j_call: TRBJ2-3

cdr3_aa: CASSGEGAGTPQHF
clone_size: few
v_call: TRBV2
j_call: TRBJ1-5

cdr3_aa: CASSLGDSNLFF
clone_size: .
v_call: TRBV7-9
j_call: TRBJ1-4

cdr3_aa: CAISPTSGRGDEQFF
clone_size: .
v_call: TRBV10-3
j_call: TRBJ2-1

cdr3_aa: CASSLQGTEVHLNYGYTF
clone_size: .
v_call: TRBV13
j_call: TRBJ1-2

cdr3_aa: CAWSEKYSGNNEQFF
clone_size: once
v_call: TRBV30
j_call: TRBJ2-1

cdr3_aa: CASSGLAGEFSSYEQYF
clone_size: .
v_call: TRBV10-2
j_call: TRBJ2-7

cdr3_aa: CASSQRTGRLNYGYTF
clone_size: once
v_call: TRBV7-6
j_call: TRBJ1-2

cdr3_aa: CAISGQGRPYEQYF
clone_size: .
v_call: TRBV10-3
j_call: TRBJ2-7

cdr3_aa: CAMDTLHEQYF
clone_size: .
v_call: TRBV30
j_call: TRBJ2-7

cdr3_aa: CASSGRVGQGSYNEQFF
clone_size: .
v_call: TRBV25-1
j_call: TRBJ2-1

cdr3_aa: CASSPRVTLSKEQYF
clone_size: .
v_call: TRBV5-6
j_call: TRBJ2-7

cdr3_aa: CASSPDRGAAEQFF
clone_size: .
v_call: TRBV5-6
j_call: TRBJ2-1

cdr3_aa: CASSQEGGRYLDTQYF
clone_size: .
v_call: TRBV4-2
j_call: TRBJ2-3

cdr3_aa: CASSIDRAREIYGYTF
clone_size: .
v_call: TRBV19
j_call: TRBJ1-2

cdr3_aa: CASSELDTIYNEQFF
clone_size: .
v_call: TRBV2
j_call: TRBJ2-1

cdr3_aa: CASSYGGTEAFF
clone_size: few
v_call: TRBV6-5
j_call: TRBJ1-1

cdr3_aa: CSFRVSYEQYF
clone_size: .
v_call: TRBV29-1
j_call: TRBJ2-7

cdr3_aa: CASSKLMGQQNTEAFF
clone_size: .
v_call: TRBV21-1
j_call: TRBJ1-1

cdr3_aa: CASRQVDHGYTF
clone_size: .
v_call: TRBV6-5
j_call: TRBJ1-2

cdr3_aa: CASSPIQGKETQYF
clone_size: few
v_call: TRBV7-9
j_call: TRBJ2-5

cdr3_aa: CASSRSRDRGPSSYNSPLHF
clone_size: .
v_call: TRBV5-1
j_call: TRBJ1-6

cdr3_aa: CASSAPGGVAIGELFF
clone_size: .
v_call: TRBV19
j_call: TRBJ2-2

cdr3_aa: CASSPRGGFGVYEQYF
clone_size: .
v_call: TRBV7-9
j_call: TRBJ2-7